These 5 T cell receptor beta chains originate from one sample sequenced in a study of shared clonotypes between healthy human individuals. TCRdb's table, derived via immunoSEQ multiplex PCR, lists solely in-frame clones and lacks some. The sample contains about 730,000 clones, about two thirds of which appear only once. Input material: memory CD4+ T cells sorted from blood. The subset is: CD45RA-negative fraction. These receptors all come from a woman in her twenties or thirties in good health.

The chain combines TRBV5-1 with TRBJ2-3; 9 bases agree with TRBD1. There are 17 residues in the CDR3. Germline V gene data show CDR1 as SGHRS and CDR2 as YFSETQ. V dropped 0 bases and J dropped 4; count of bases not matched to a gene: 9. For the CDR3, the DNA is TGCGCCAGCAGCTTGGTAGGGGACAGGGTCGGCGCAGATACGCAGTATTTT. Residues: CASSLVGDRVGADTQYF.

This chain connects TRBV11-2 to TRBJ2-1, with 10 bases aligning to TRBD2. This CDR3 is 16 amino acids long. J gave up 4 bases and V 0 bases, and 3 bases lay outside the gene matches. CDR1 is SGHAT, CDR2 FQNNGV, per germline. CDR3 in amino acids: CASSLESSGSYNEQFF. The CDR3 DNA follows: TGTGCCAGCAGCTTAGAGTCTAGCGGGAGTTACAATGAGCAGTTCTTC. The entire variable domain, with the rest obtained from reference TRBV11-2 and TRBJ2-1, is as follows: EAGVAQSPRYKIIEKRQSVAFWCNPISGHATLYWYQQILGQGPKLLIQFQNNGVVDDSQLPKDRFSAERLKGVDSTLKIQPAKLEDSAVYLCASSLESSGSYNEQFFGPGTRLTVL.

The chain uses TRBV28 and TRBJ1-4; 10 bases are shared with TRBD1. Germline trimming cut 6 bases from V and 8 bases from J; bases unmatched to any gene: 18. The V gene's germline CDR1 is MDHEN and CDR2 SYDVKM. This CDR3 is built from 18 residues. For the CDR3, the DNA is TGTGCCAGCAGCAGGTTACGGGACAGGGGCCGGTGGGAAGAAAAACTGTTTTTT. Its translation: CASSRLRDRGRWEEKLFF.

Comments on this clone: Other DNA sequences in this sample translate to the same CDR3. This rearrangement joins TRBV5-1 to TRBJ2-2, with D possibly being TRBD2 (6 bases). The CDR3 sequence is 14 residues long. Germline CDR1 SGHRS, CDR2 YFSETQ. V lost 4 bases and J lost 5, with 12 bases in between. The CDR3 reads CASSPTGDTGELFF. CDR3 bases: TGCGCCAGCAGCCCGACGGGGGATACCGGGGAGCTGTTTTTT.

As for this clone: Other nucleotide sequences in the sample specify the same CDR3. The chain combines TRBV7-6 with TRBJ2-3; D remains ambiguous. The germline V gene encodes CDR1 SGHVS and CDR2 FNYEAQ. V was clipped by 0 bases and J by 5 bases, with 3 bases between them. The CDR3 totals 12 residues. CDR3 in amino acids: CASSLARDTQYF. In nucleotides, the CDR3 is TGTGCCAGCAGCTTAGCGCGAGATACGCAGTATTTT.